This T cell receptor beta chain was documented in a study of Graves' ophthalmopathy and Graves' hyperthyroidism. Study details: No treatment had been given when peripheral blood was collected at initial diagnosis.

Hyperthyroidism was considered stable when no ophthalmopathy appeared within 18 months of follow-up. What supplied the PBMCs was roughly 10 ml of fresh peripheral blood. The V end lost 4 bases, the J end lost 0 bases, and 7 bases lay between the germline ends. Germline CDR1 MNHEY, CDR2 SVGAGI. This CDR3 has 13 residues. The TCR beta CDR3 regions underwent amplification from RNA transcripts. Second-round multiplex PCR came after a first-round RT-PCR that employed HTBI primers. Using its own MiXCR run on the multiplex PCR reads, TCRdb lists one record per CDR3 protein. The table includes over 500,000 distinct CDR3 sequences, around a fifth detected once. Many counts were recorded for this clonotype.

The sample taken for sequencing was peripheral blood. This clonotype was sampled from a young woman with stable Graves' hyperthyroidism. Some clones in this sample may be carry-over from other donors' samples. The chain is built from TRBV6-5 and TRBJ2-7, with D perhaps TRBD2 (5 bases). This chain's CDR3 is CASSSRGSYEQYF. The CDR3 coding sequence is TGTGCCAGCAGTTCCCGGGGCTCCTACGAGCAGTACTTC.